The 9 T cell receptor beta chains presented below share a single source sample, sequenced in a study of blood T cell repertoires in COVID-19. The assay was immunoSEQ multiplex PCR, and TCRdb's table has in-frame clones only and misses some. The sample yields roughly 360,000 clones, roughly four fifths seen once. The sequenced sample was PBMCs or T cells enriched from blood (not recorded which). These receptors were obtained from a woman aged 50 to 65 who had recovered from COVID-19.

CDR3 in amino acids: CASSNRRDRASFSGNTIYF. As DNA, the CDR3 is TGTGCCAGCAGCAACCGACGGGACAGGGCTTCATTCTCTGGAAACACCATATATTTT. This chain uses TRBV7-9 with TRBJ1-3; the match to TRBD1 covers 9 bases. Germline V CDR1 and CDR2: SEHNR, FQNEAQ (reference sequence). The CDR3 extends over 19 amino acids. With 5 bases clipped from V and 0 bases from J, the junction kept 14 bases outside the gene matches. The variable domain in full, with the rest retrieved from reference TRBV7-9 and TRBJ1-3, is DTGVSQNPRHKITKRGQNVTFRCDPISEHNRLYWYRQTLGQGPEFLTYFQNEAQLEKSRLLSDRFSAERPKGSFSTLEIQRTEQGDSAMYLCASSNRRDRASFSGNTIYFGEGSWLTVV.

The V call is TRBV7-2, the J call TRBJ1-6; D call uncertain. The V gene lost 4 bases and the J gene lost 11 bases, with 6 bases spanning the gap. There are 11 residues in the CDR3. Germline V gene sequence: CDR1 SGHTA, CDR2 FQGNSA. CDR3 nucleotides: TGTGCCAGCAGCTCACAAACACCCCTCCACTTT. Residues: CASSSQTPLHF. Looking up the rest from reference TRBV7-2 and TRBJ1-6 gives the full variable domain: GAGVSQSPSNKVTEKGKDVELRCDPISGHTALYWYRQSLGQGLEFLIYFQGNSAPDKSGLPSDRFSAERTGGSVSTLTIQRTQQEDSAVYLCASSSQTPLHFGNGTRLTVT.

The chain employs TRBV9 and TRBJ1-1, with 7 bases lining up with TRBD1. Trimming removed 0 bases from V and 3 bases from J; junction bases left unmatched: 11. Germline values: CDR1 SGDLS, CDR2 YYNGEE. CDR3 length: 17 amino acids. CDR3 nucleotides: TGTGCCAGCAGCGTAGGGGGACAGCCTCCCGGGGACACTGAAGCTTTCTTT. This translates into CASSVGGQPPGDTEAFF.

The J gene is TRBJ1-2, the V gene TRBV5-4; no clear D gene. V gave up 0 bases and J gave up 5 bases, with 5 bases separating them. This CDR3 has 12 amino acids. Germline loops: CDR1 SGHNT, CDR2 YYREEE (reference sequence). DNA for the CDR3: TGTGCCAGCAGCTTGGTTTCGTATGGCTACACCTTC. The encoded protein is CASSLVSYGYTF.

This clone was seen more than once but under ten times. CDR3 DNA sequence: TGTGCCAGCAGTAAAATCGGACAGGGTGGTCTGTGGAATGAAAAACTGTTTTTT. It is translated as CASSKIGQGGLWNEKLFF. The chain links TRBV27 to TRBJ1-4, with 8 positions matching TRBD1. This CDR3 is built from 18 residues. V gave up 5 bases and J gave up 5 bases; unmatched junction bases: 16. CDR1 and CDR2 from the germline V gene are MNHEY and SMNVEV (reference sequence).

The chain is built from TRBV6-5 and TRBJ2-3, with 12 nucleotides matching TRBD2. The CDR3 extends over 16 amino acids. CDR1 and CDR2 from the germline V gene are MNHEY and SVGAGI. V shed 2 bases, J shed 8 bases, and the junction held 8 bases outside the gene matches. CDR3 DNA: TGTGCCAGCAGTTACACCCTAGCGGGAGGGACTGGTACGCAGTATTTT. Translating gives CASSYTLAGGTGTQYF.

V gene TRBV15 combines with J gene TRBJ2-1; 9 positions agree with TRBD1. The CDR3 covers 14 residues. The trim removed 9 bases at V and 7 bases at J, leaving 10 bases unmatched. CDR1 is LNHNV and CDR2 is YYDKDF in the germline V gene (reference sequence). The CDR3 region has the DNA TGTGCCACTAGGGGGACAGGGACATGGAATGAGCAGTTCTTC. This translates into CATRGTGTWNEQFF.

The chain employs TRBV19 and TRBJ1-5; 7 positions agree with TRBD1. With 5 bases clipped from V and 6 bases from J, the junction kept 10 bases outside the gene matches. The germline V gene has CDR1 LNHDA and CDR2 SQIVND (reference sequence). The CDR3 is 15 residues long. The CDR3 DNA sequence: TGTGCCAGTAGTCCAAACACGGGACAGTTTCAGCCCCAGCATTTT. Its translation is CASSPNTGQFQPQHF. Variable domain in full (rest from reference TRBV19 and TRBJ1-5): DGGITQSPKYLFRKEGQNVTLSCEQNLNHDAMYWYRQDPGQGLRLIYYSQIVNDFQKGDIAEGYSVSREKKESFPLTVTSAQKNPTAFYLCASSPNTGQFQPQHFGDGTRLSIL.

V is TRBV3-1 (or the pseudogene TRBV3-2) and J is TRBJ2-3, with D tentatively TRBD1 (6 bases). CDR3 length equals 15 residues. V lost 6 bases, J lost 6 bases, and 19 bases lay in between. Germline CDR1 is LGHDT and CDR2 is YNNKEL (reference sequence). The CDR3 DNA is TGTGCCAGCAGATTCGGGACAAGTCGTGGCGATACGCAGTATTTT. It is translated as CASRFGTSRGDTQYF.